What follows is one T cell receptor beta chain and its context. Its specificity is unknown. The CDR3 has 14 amino acids. The germline V and J ends were trimmed by 0 bases and 2 bases, with 7 bases remaining between them. CDR1 SGHTA and CDR2 FQGTGA come from the germline V gene. These data originate in a study of cytomegalovirus exposure and HLA in healthy donors. In the study overall: For the approximately 360 genotyped donors, about 79% fell within the Caucasian-associated ancestry cluster. Regarding the study as a whole: TCR beta chains associated with HLA were, in a later analysis, more clonally expanded than equally common others.

PCR primers comprised 60 Vbeta and 13 Jbeta primers. Clones were read by immunoSEQ multiplex PCR, and TCRdb kept only the in-frame ones, dropping some. In the table there are around 110,000 clones, 75% of which are singletons. Input material: PBMCs. The rearrangement joins TRBV7-3 to TRBJ1-1, with D unresolved. The clonotype was recovered from a man aged 35-49 years in good health and CMV-seronegative. The DNA for the CDR3 is TGTGCCAGCAGCTTAACTCCGTTAAACACTGAAGCTTTCTTT. The encoded protein is CASSLTPLNTEAFF.